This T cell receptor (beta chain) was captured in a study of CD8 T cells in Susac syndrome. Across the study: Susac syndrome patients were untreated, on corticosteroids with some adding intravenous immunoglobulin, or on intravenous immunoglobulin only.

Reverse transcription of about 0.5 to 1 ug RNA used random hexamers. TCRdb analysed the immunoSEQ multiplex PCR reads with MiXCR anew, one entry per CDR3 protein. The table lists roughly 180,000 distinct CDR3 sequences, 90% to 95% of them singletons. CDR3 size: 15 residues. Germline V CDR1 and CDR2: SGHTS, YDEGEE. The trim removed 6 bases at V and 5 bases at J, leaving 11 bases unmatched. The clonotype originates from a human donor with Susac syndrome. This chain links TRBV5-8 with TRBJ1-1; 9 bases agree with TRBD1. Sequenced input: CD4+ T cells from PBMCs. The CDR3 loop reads CASTFIQGAWTEAFF. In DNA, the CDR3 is TGTGCCAGCACCTTTATACAGGGGGCATGGACTGAAGCTTTCTTT. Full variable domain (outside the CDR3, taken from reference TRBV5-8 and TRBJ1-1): EAGVTQSPTHLIKTRGQQATLRCSPISGHTSVYWYQQALGLGLQFLLWYDEGEERNRGNFPPRFSGRQFPNYSSELNVNALELEDSALYLCASTFIQGAWTEAFFGQGTRLTVV.